This T cell receptor beta chain emerged from a study of blood T cell repertoires in COVID-19. Study at large: The origin of the acute and convalescent COVID-19 samples was the United States, Italy and Spain. T cells, B-cell-depleted T cells, or PBMCs provided the cDNA or gDNA that served as material.

Original processing methods: Nucleated cell number was recorded as an estimate derived from reference gene primer amplification. Only in-frame clones appear in the TCRdb table, and some are missing; sequencing was by immunoSEQ multiplex PCR. The V and J calls and clone size were taken over from that table, and D and trimming were inferred from the DNA. The data show 150,000 to 200,000 clones, under 80% seen once. Categorization into cohorts depended on clinical history that participants reported. The sequenced sample was PBMCs or T cells enriched from blood (not recorded which). The clonotype was recovered from a woman between 45 and 60 years old with acute COVID-19.

The CDR3 region has the DNA TGTGCCAGCAGGGGACAGGGAACGGCCTATAATTCACCCCTCCACTTT. Translation: CASRGQGTAYNSPLHF. V gene TRBV2 combines with J gene TRBJ1-6; 9 bases align to TRBD1. CDR3 length: 16 residues. Germline V gene lookup returns CDR1 SNHLY and CDR2 FYNNEI. Trimming cost V 6 bases and J 2 bases; bases outside gene matches: 5.